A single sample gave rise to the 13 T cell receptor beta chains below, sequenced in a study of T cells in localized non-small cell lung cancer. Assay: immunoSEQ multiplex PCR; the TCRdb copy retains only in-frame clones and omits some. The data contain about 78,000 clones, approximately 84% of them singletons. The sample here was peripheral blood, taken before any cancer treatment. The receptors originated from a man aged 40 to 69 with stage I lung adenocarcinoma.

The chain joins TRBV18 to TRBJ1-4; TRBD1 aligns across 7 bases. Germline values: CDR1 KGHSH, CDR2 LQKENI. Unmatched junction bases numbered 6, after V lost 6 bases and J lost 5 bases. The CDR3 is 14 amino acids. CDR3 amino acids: CASSLRQGNEKLFF. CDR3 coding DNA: TGTGCCAGCTCTCTTAGACAGGGAAATGAAAAACTGTTTTTT.

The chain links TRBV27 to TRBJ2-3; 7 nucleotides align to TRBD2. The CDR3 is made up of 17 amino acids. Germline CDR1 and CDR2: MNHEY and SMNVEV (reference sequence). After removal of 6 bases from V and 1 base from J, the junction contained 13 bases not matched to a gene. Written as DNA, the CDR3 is TGTGCCAGCAGATACCTACTAGCGCCGGAGGGCACAGATACGCAGTATTTT. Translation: CASRYLLAPEGTDTQYF.

The DNA for the CDR3 is TGTGCCAGCAGTGAATCGGCCAGAACGACTTACGAGCAGTACTTC. Protein product: CASSESARTTYEQYF. The gene calls are TRBV6-1 and TRBJ2-7; no firm D call. V shed 2 bases and J shed 4 bases, with 15 bases lying between them. Germline CDR1 reads MNHNS; CDR2 reads SASEGT. This CDR3 is 15 amino acids long.

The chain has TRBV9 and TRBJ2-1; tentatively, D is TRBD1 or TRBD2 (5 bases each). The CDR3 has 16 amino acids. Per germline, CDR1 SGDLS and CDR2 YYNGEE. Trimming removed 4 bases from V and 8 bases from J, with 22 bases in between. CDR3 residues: CASSPGTGLRYDEQFF. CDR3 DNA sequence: TGTGCCAGCAGCCCCGGGACCGGCCTAAGGTACGATGAGCAGTTCTTC.

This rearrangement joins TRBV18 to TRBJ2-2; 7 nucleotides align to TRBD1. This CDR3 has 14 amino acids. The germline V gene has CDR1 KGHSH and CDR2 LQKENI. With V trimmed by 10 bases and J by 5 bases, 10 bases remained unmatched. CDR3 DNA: TGTGCCACGACAGGGAAATTATTGACCGGGGAGCTGTTTTTT. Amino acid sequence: CATTGKLLTGELFF.

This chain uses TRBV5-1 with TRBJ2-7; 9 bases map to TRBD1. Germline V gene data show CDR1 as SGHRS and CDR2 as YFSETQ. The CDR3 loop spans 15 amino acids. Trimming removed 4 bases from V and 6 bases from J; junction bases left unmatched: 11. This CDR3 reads CASSRDRVLRVEQYF. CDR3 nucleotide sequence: TGCGCCAGCAGCCGGGACAGGGTTTTGAGGGTCGAGCAGTACTTC.

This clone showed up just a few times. The CDR3 DNA follows: TGTGCCAGCAAAGCCCAGAACTATGGCTACACCTTC. It translates to CASKAQNYGYTF. J is TRBJ1-2 and V is TRBV6-5; D not resolved. Germline CDR1 MNHEY, CDR2 SVGAGI. The V end was cut by 7 bases, the J end by 2 bases, with 8 bases between. The CDR3 has 12 amino acids.

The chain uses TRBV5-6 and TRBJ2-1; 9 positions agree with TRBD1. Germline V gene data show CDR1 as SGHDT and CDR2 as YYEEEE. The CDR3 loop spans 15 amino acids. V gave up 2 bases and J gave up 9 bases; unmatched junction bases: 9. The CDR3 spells CASSLGDRDYGEQFF. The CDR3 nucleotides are TGTGCCAGCAGCTTAGGGGACAGGGATTACGGTGAGCAGTTCTTC.

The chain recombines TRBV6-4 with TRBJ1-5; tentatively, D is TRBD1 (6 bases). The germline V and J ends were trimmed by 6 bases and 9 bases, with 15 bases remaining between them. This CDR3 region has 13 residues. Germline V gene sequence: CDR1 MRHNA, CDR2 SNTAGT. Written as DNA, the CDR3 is TGTGCCAGCAGCAGGGACACCTTATCGCCCCAGCATTTT. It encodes CASSRDTLSPQHF.

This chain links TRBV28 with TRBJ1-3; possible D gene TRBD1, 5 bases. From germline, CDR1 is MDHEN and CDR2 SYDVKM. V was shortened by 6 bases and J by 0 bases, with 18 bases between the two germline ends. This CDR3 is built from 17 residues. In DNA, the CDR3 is TGTGCCAGCAGCCCACTCAGACAGCACCTCTCTGGAAACACCATATATTTT. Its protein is CASSPLRQHLSGNTIYF. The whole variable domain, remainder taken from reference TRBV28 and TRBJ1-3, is DVKVTQSSRYLVKRTGEKVFLECVQDMDHENMFWYRQDPGLGLRLIYFSYDVKMKEKGDIPEGYSVSREKKERFSLILESASTNQTSMYLCASSPLRQHLSGNTIYFGEGSWLTVV.

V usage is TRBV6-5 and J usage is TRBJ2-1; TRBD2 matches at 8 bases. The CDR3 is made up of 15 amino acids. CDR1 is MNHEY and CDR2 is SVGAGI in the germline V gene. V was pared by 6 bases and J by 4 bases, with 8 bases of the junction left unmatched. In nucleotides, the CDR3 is TGTGCCAGCAGGGGGACTAGTTTGAGGTACAATGAGCAGTTCTTC. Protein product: CASRGTSLRYNEQFF.

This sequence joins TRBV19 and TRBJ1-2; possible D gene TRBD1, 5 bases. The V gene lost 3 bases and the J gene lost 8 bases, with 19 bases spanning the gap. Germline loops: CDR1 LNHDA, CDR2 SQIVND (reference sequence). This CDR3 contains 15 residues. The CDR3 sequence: CASSISLGHLGGYTF. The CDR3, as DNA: TGTGCCAGTAGTATTTCCCTGGGGCACTTAGGGGGCTACACCTTC.

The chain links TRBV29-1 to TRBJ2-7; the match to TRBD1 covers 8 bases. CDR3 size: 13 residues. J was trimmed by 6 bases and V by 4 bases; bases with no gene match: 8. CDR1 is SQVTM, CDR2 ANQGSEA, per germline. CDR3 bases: TGCAGCGTTGCCTGGACAGGGCGTTCCGAGCAGTACTTC. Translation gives CSVAWTGRSEQYF.